This TCR beta chain came from a study of a mutant IDH1 vaccine in newly diagnosed glioma (dated by TCRdb to about 2021). A note on the overall study: Eight vaccinations were administered to patients in weeks 1, 3, 5, 7, 11, 15, 19 and 23, corresponding to visits V03 through V10. Longitudinal TCRB deep sequencing was done for about two dozen treated patients, wherever samples were available for exploratory analyses. Of the approximately 35 treated patients, about 62% were male and approximately 38% were female, and a mean age of roughly 41 years was recorded. Peripheral blood samples were drawn at six visits, namely V03 (baseline), V05, V07, V10, V12 and V13. Vaccination began 4-6 weeks after radiotherapy alone, or alongside temozolomide cycles in the chemotherapy-containing groups. Before enrollment, patients had received standard therapy of radiotherapy alone, temozolomide alone, or radiochemotherapy with temozolomide; most received the combination. What the work shows at the level of the full study, not this receptor alone: No apparent relationship was observed between pseudoprogression and alterations in the top peripheral T cell clonotypes detected by TCRB sequencing. Immune responses induced by the vaccine were seen in over 80% of patients across multiple MHC alleles. It was noted by the authors that analyses of patient blood samples could not be reproduced owing to sample limitations. PBMC samples for TCRB deep sequencing were selected based on availability.

Library creation used the immunoSEQ multiplex PCR assay. Following the manufacturer's protocol, the hsTCRB Kit was used to amplify rearranged TCR beta chain sequences. TCRB libraries were sequenced on an Illumina MiSeq. The published analysis was carried out like this. The kit vendor's proprietary platform handled demultiplexing, trimming and gene mapping. TCRdb mirrors the immuneACCESS table, restricted to in-frame sequences. Some clones are absent from its copies; in checked studies, under half trace to an unresolved V gene, and the reason for the others is unknown. The DNA gave D and trimming, while V, J and clone size come from that table. In this sample the table shows 57,000 or so clones, 70% to 85% of which occur a single time. About 3.8% of the sample lies in the top ten. As regards this clone: Its antigen target is currently unknown. No base-level quality is on record; no much larger clone is a single base apart.

Its CDR3 holds 19 amino acids, cysteine through phenylalanine. The CDR3 DNA has 57 bases and is translated from base 1. V is cut by 0 bases and J by 0 bases, and the space between the germline ends is 19 bases. In the germline V gene, CDR1 corresponds to SGHRS and CDR2 to YFSETQ. The label giving this sample's time point can be read as: week 11, during vaccination. Each vaccine dose was 300 ug of a 20-mer mutant IDH1 peptide in Montanide, given subcutaneously with topical imiquimod. The donors had newly diagnosed IDH1-mutant astrocytomas of WHO grade 3 or 4 that showed loss of nuclear ATRX. The samples were drawn from NOA16, a multicentre, single-arm, open-label phase I trial in Germany that tested a mutant IDH1 peptide vaccine in humans for the first time. Genomic DNA for TCRB sequencing was extracted from EDTA blood using the DNeasy Blood and Tissue Kit.

This material consisted of PBMCs, taken from a glioma patient whose treatment included an IDH1 peptide vaccine. This sequence uses TRBV5-1 and TRBJ1-5, with TRBD1 perhaps the D gene, on 6 matching bases. This TCR was sampled from a man aged 30 to 45 with glioma. This receptor has the CDR3 CASSLAGAGQDHSNQPQHF. The sequenced DNA: TGCGCCAGCAGCTTGGCGGGGGCGGGGCAGGACCATAGCAATCAGCCCCAGCATTTT.